This TCR beta chain originates from a study of T cells in Graves' hyperthyroidism and ophthalmopathy. This clonotype was recorded at least ten times. Antigen specificity is unknown. Amplification yielded TCR beta CDR3 regions, with RNA transcripts as the source. The HTBI primer set drove a first-round RT-PCR of the TCR CDR3. One entry per CDR3 protein results from TCRdb running MiXCR on the multiplex PCR reads. This table has about 600,000 distinct CDR3 sequences, 14% appearing once. V was clipped by 5 bases and J by 2 bases; unmatched bases: 8. The germline V gene has CDR1 LNHDA and CDR2 SQIVND (reference sequence). This CDR3 region has 15 residues. Study-level points and caveats: Classification by a 13 V-J model distinguished ophthalmopathy from stable hyperthyroidism. Median prediction lead before ophthalmopathy onset was 5 to 7.5 months with the model. Within blood appeared most thyroid clonotypes that had expanded above 0.001.

The authors took PBMCs from 10 ml fresh peripheral blood. The rearrangement links TRBV19 to TRBJ2-7, with 8 nucleotides matching TRBD1. The sequence derives from a woman aged 18-29 years with Graves' ophthalmopathy. The sequenced material came from blood. The CDR3 protein is CASSGLRDRPYEQYF. The CDR3 DNA reads TGTGCCAGTAGTGGCCTCCGGGACAGGCCCTACGAGCAGTACTTC.